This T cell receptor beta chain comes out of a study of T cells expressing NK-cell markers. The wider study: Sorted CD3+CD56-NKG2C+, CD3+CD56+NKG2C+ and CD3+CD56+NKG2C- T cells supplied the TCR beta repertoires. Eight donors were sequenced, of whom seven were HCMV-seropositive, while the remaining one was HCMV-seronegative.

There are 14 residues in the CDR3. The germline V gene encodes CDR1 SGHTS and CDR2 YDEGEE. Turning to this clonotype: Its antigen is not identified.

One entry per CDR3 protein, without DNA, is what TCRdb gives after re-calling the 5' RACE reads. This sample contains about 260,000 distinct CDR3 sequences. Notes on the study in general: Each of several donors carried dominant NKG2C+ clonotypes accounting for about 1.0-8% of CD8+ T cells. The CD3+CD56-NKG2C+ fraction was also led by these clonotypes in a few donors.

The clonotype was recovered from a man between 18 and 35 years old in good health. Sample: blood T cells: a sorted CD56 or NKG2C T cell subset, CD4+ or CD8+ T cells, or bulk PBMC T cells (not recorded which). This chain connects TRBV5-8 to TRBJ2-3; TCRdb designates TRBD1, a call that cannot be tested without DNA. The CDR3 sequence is CASSLPGSADTQYF.